A single sample is the source of the 16 T cell receptor beta chains below, sequenced in a study of control samples from healthy donors and cancer patients. The method was immunoSEQ multiplex PCR; TCRdb's version includes in-frame clones alone and lacks a portion of them. Counted here are 110,000 to 150,000 clones, just under 95% occurring once; the ten biggest clones make up approximately 10%. What was sequenced was blood. These receptor sequences come from a man in his thirties or forties in good health.

This chain uses TRBV28 with TRBJ2-1; a weak D match, TRBD1 (5 bases). The V gene's germline CDR1 is MDHEN and CDR2 SYDVKM. Deletions cut 5 bases from V and 2 bases from J, with 13 bases between. The CDR3 loop spans 15 amino acids. This CDR3 is CASSPPGLTYNEQFF. The CDR3 DNA is TGTGCCAGCAGTCCCCCAGGGCTGACCTACAATGAGCAGTTCTTC.

This clone has just a few counts. The CDR3, as DNA: TGTGCCAGCAGCAAGGACAGGGCTGCGAAGTTATCCATGAAGACCCAGTACTTC. Encoded protein: CASSKDRAAKLSMKTQYF. The chain recombines TRBV21-1 with TRBJ2-5; the table's D call of TRBD1 was not tested on the DNA. TRBV21-1 is recorded as a pseudogene. The CDR3 consists of 18 residues.

This clone was observed once. The genes are TRBV2 and TRBJ2-2, with a possible D match to TRBD2 (5 bases). V was cut by 6 bases and J by 0 bases, with 17 bases left in between. Germline V gene sequence: CDR1 SNHLY, CDR2 FYNNEI. The CDR3 covers 17 residues. CDR3 nucleotide sequence: TGTGCCAGCAGGGAGACAAGGCTAGCTGCGAACACCGGGGAGCTGTTTTTT. Translation: CASRETRLAANTGELFF.

V is TRBV7-9 and J is TRBJ2-7; the match to TRBD2 covers 7 bases. Germline CDR1 and CDR2: SEHNR and FQNEAQ (reference sequence). The CDR3 has 15 amino acids. V shed 1 base and J 5 bases; nucleotides not matched to a gene: 8. As DNA, the CDR3 is TGTGCCAGCAGCTTAGTTGTGGCGGGAGTAGACGAGCAGTACTTC. Amino acids: CASSLVVAGVDEQYF.

This chain uses TRBV28 with TRBJ2-2; D ambiguous. V was trimmed by 7 bases and J by 0 bases, leaving 12 bases between them. Per germline, CDR1 MDHEN and CDR2 SYDVKM. This CDR3 comprises 15 residues. The CDR3, as DNA: TGTGCCAGCAAGAGGCCCGAGACGAACACCGGGGAGCTGTTTTTT. It encodes CASKRPETNTGELFF.

The rearrangement uses TRBV6-1 and TRBJ1-2; no clear D gene. V was clipped by 2 bases and J by 7 bases, with 8 bases between them. Germline values: CDR1 MNHNS, CDR2 SASEGT. The CDR3 extends over 12 amino acids. CDR3 sequence reads: CASSEYRSGYTF. Here the CDR3 DNA reads TGTGCCAGCAGTGAATATCGGTCTGGCTACACCTTC.

CDR3: CASSLYPSANTEAFF. CDR3 nucleotide sequence: TGTGCCAGCAGTTTATACCCTTCCGCGAACACTGAAGCTTTCTTT. The rearrangement links TRBV27 to TRBJ1-1; D is ambiguous. Germline V gene lookup returns CDR1 MNHEY and CDR2 SMNVEV (reference sequence). V was clipped by 1 base and J by 1 base, with 10 bases between them. The length of the CDR3 is 15 residues.

The count of this clone is one. This chain joins TRBV9 and TRBJ2-3, with D uncertain. This CDR3 is built from 15 residues. Trimming left V 3 bases short and J 0 bases short, with 11 bases between. Germline CDR1 reads SGDLS; CDR2 reads YYNGEE. The CDR3 sequence: CASSARPSSTDTQYF. The CDR3 DNA is TGTGCCAGCAGCGCTCGGCCTTCTAGCACAGATACGCAGTATTTT.

In its sample, this clone was seen once. This chain connects TRBV6-5 to TRBJ2-7, with TRBD1 matching over 8 bases. The CDR3 consists of 13 residues. J lost 8 bases, V lost 4 bases, and 7 bases had no gene match. The germline V gene encodes CDR1 MNHEY and CDR2 SVGAGI. The CDR3 DNA reads TGTGCCAGCAGTTCCCTGACAGGGGTTAAGCAGTACTTC. It codes for CASSSLTGVKQYF.

This rearrangement joins TRBV19 to TRBJ1-3; D call uncertain. Trimming stripped 3 bases from V and 5 bases from J, with 8 bases between. The CDR3 has 13 amino acids. Germline V lookup: CDR1 LNHDA, CDR2 SQIVND (reference sequence). CDR3 amino acids: CASSILSRNTIYF. CDR3 DNA sequence: TGTGCCAGTAGTATTCTATCCCGAAACACCATATATTTT.

This chain uses TRBV5-4 with TRBJ2-4; TRBD2 agrees at 8 bases. The CDR3 has 13 amino acids. J was trimmed by 7 bases and V by 0 bases; bases with no gene match: 0. Germline values: CDR1 SGHNT, CDR2 YYREEE (reference sequence). The CDR3 DNA is TGTGCCAGCAGCTTGGTAGCGGGGAACATTCAGTACTTC. This translates into CASSLVAGNIQYF.

Written as DNA, the CDR3 is TGTGCCAGCCGGCCCAGGGAGCTAGCTGGGGAAGAGACCCAGTACTTC. This translates into CASRPRELAGEETQYF. The chain employs TRBV28 and TRBJ2-5; perhaps D is TRBD1 or TRBD2 (5 bases each). This CDR3 comprises 16 residues. Germline CDR1 reads MDHEN; CDR2 reads SYDVKM. V was shortened by 8 bases and J by 3 bases, with 22 bases between the two germline ends.

The sample holds one count of this clone. Here the CDR3 reads CASSLNVAARSYEQYF. DNA for the CDR3: TGCGCCAGCAGCTTGAACGTAGCCGCCCGTTCCTACGAGCAGTACTTC. This chain joins TRBV5-1 and TRBJ2-7; D uncertain. V was cut by 1 base and J by 1 base, with 15 bases left in between. The length of the CDR3 is 16 residues. Germline lookup yields CDR1 SGHRS and CDR2 YFSETQ.

The chain employs TRBV11-2 and TRBJ1-2; D might be TRBD1 (6 bases). The V gene lost 5 bases and the J gene lost 4 bases, with 14 bases spanning the gap. Germline CDR1 is SGHAT and CDR2 is FQNNGV. CDR3 length: 14 amino acids. The CDR3 region is CASSQGQHFYGYTF. The CDR3 DNA sequence: TGTGCCAGCAGCCAAGGACAGCACTTCTATGGCTACACCTTC.

This clone showed up just a few times. This rearrangement joins TRBV30 to TRBJ1-1; D is uncertain. CDR1 GTSNPN and CDR2 SVGIG come from the germline V gene (reference sequence). V gave up 3 bases and J gave up 8 bases, with 13 bases separating them. The CDR3 contains 12 residues. The DNA for the CDR3 is TGTGCCTGGAGGGCATCCCGCAGGGAAGCTTTCTTT. Its translation: CAWRASRREAFF.

This clone was detected only once. The rearrangement uses TRBV10-3 and TRBJ2-5; tentatively, D is TRBD1 (5 bases). CDR1 ENHRY and CDR2 SYGVKD come from the germline V gene. The ends were cut back, 6 bases at V and 2 bases at J, with 10 bases in the middle. The CDR3 runs 13 residues. As DNA, the CDR3 is TGTGCCATCAGGACAGACATACAAGAGACCCAGTACTTC. Translated: CAIRTDIQETQYF.